These 21 T cell receptor beta chains originate from one sample sequenced in a study of cytomegalovirus exposure and HLA in healthy donors. Using immunoSEQ multiplex PCR, the repertoire was profiled, and TCRdb retains in-frame clones only, with some absent. The table records under 100,000 clones, roughly 80% of them present only once. The material sequenced was PBMCs. The receptors shown here come from a woman younger than 30 in good health and CMV-seropositive.

The chain employs TRBV7-9 and TRBJ1-1; D is unresolved. From germline, CDR1 is SEHNR and CDR2 FQNEAQ (reference sequence). The V end lost 4 bases, the J end lost 0 bases, and 15 bases lay between the germline ends. The CDR3 totals 16 residues. CDR3 nucleotides: TGTGCCAGCAGCTCCCGGGGTCCGCTTTTGAACACTGAAGCTTTCTTT. Translation gives CASSSRGPLLNTEAFF.

The rearrangement uses TRBV6-1 and TRBJ1-5; D is uncertain. CDR1 is MNHNS and CDR2 is SASEGT in the germline V gene. With 2 bases removed from V and 1 base from J, the gap between germline ends came to 12 bases. This CDR3 is 16 amino acids long. The CDR3 DNA is TGTGCCAGCAGTGAACGGTTCGCATCCAGCAATCAGCCCCAGCATTTT. Residues: CASSERFASSNQPQHF.

J is TRBJ1-1 and V is TRBV29-1, with a weak D call TRBD1 (5 bases). Germline V gives CDR1 SQVTM, CDR2 ANQGSEA. The length of the CDR3 is 12 residues. V was shortened by 7 bases and J by 7 bases, with 16 bases between the two germline ends. The CDR3 reads CSGSPLGGEAFF. In nucleotides, the CDR3 is TGCAGCGGATCCCCGCTGGGGGGTGAAGCTTTCTTT.

This chain links TRBV7-9 with TRBJ2-7; D may be TRBD1 (6 bases). The CDR3 has 13 amino acids. V lost 5 bases and J lost 4, with 12 bases in between. Per germline, CDR1 SEHNR and CDR2 FQNEAQ (reference sequence). This CDR3 reads CASSIGQLYEQYF. The CDR3 nucleotides are TGTGCCAGCAGCATAGGACAGCTTTACGAGCAGTACTTC.

The genes are TRBV6-1 and TRBJ2-7; D gene ambiguous. The CDR3 sequence is 12 residues long. Germline V gene data show CDR1 as MNHNS and CDR2 as SASEGT. V lost 0 bases to trimming and J lost 5 bases, with 5 bases between them. For the CDR3, the DNA is TGTGCCAGCAGTGAAGCTACTGACGAGCAGTACTTC. This sequence encodes CASSEATDEQYF.

V gene TRBV19 combines with J gene TRBJ2-1; 7 bases are shared with TRBD1. V was pared by 5 bases and J by 7 bases, with 11 bases of the junction left unmatched. Germline V gene sequence: CDR1 LNHDA, CDR2 SQIVND (reference sequence). CDR3 size: 15 residues. DNA for the CDR3: TGTGCCAGTAGTTTCTGGACAGGCCAAAGTAATGAGCAGTTCTTC. Protein sequence: CASSFWTGQSNEQFF.

V gene TRBV7-2 combines with J gene TRBJ1-2; D perhaps matches TRBD1 (6 bases). This CDR3 has 13 residues. V was trimmed by 8 bases and J by 5 bases, leaving 15 bases between them. Germline V CDR1 and CDR2: SGHTA, FQGNSA. CDR3 amino acids: CASSKQGNYGYTF. CDR3 in DNA: TGTGCCAGCTCTAAACAGGGAAATTATGGCTACACCTTC.

The J gene is TRBJ2-1, the V gene TRBV19; D is possibly TRBD2 (5 bases). V lost 2 bases and J 5 bases, leaving 7 bases between the germline ends. The CDR3 consists of 13 residues. Germline lookup yields CDR1 LNHDA and CDR2 SQIVND (reference sequence). CDR3: CASSISRDNEQFF. For the CDR3, the DNA is TGTGCCAGTAGTATATCGAGGGACAATGAGCAGTTCTTC.

The rearrangement uses TRBV2 and TRBJ1-5; the match to TRBD1 covers 10 bases. The V gene's germline CDR1 is SNHLY and CDR2 FYNNEI. The CDR3 runs to 17 residues. J lost 2 bases, V lost 7 bases, and 11 bases had no gene match. The DNA for the CDR3 is TGTGCCAGCACCGCGGACAGGGGGGTATCGGGCAATCAGCCCCAGCATTTT. It encodes CASTADRGVSGNQPQHF.

This chain joins TRBV2 and TRBJ1-4; TRBD1 matches 8 bases. Germline V CDR1 and CDR2: SNHLY, FYNNEI. The V segment lost 8 bases and the J segment 3 bases; nucleotides outside the gene matches: 11. The CDR3 runs to 16 residues. CDR3 protein: CASSFIPGQANEKLFF. The CDR3 DNA reads TGTGCCAGCTCCTTCATCCCGGGACAGGCTAATGAAAAACTGTTTTTT.

The chain carries TRBV6-1 and TRBJ2-7, with 14 bases fitting TRBD2. The CDR3 length is 15 residues. Trimming cost V 6 bases and J 2 bases; bases outside gene matches: 3. CDR1 and CDR2 (germline): MNHNS, SASEGT. The CDR3 DNA is TGTGCCAGCAGCGAGGGACTAGCGGGGGCCTACGAGCAGTACTTC. Its translation is CASSEGLAGAYEQYF.

The CDR3 region is CASTRDDRATDTQYF. CDR3 bases: TGTGCCAGCACCCGCGACGACAGGGCAACAGATACGCAGTATTTT. J is TRBJ2-3 and V is TRBV11-2; TRBD1 agrees at 7 bases. The CDR3 has 15 amino acids. Trimming cost V 7 bases and J 3 bases; bases outside gene matches: 10. Germline CDR1 and CDR2: SGHAT and FQNNGV.

The V and J genes are TRBV4-1 and TRBJ2-5, with D maybe TRBD2 (7 bases). The CDR3 loop spans 17 amino acids. Trimming shortened V by 4 bases and J by 3 bases, and 21 bases separated the two germline ends. CDR1 and CDR2 (germline): MGHRA, YSYEKL. Written as DNA, the CDR3 is TGCGCCAGCAGCCCCCTCCCGGGGGGCAGCAAGGAAGAGACCCAGTACTTC. It specifies CASSPLPGGSKEETQYF.

This chain links TRBV7-2 with TRBJ2-7; D is possibly TRBD1 (5 bases). The length of the CDR3 is 18 residues. The V end was cut by 5 bases, the J end by 4 bases, with 27 bases between. Germline lookup yields CDR1 SGHTA and CDR2 FQGNSA. The CDR3 coding sequence is TGTGCCAGCAGCGTTCCGGCACAGGCTTCAAGTCCCCAATACGAGCAGTACTTC. It specifies CASSVPAQASSPQYEQYF.

J is TRBJ2-3 and V is TRBV2; a weak D match, TRBD2 (7 bases). The V end lost 7 bases, the J end lost 5 bases, and 13 bases lay between the germline ends. Per the germline V gene, CDR1 is SNHLY and CDR2 is FYNNEI. The CDR3 length is 13 residues. The CDR3 sequence: CASIWEGGDTQYF. CDR3 sequence (DNA): TGTGCCAGCATTTGGGAGGGGGGAGATACGCAGTATTTT.

The chain uses TRBV4-2 and TRBJ2-3, with 10 bases matching TRBD2. This CDR3 is 16 amino acids long. V lost 4 bases, J lost 0 bases, and 4 bases stayed unmatched. Germline V gene data show CDR1 as LGHNA and CDR2 as YNFKEQ. CDR3 coding DNA: TGTGCCAGCAGCCGGGTAGCGGGGGGTAGCACAGATACGCAGTATTTT. Translating gives CASSRVAGGSTDTQYF.

On this clone itself: At one boundary the junction diverges from the germline segment, which might be a read error. The chain couples TRBV7-2 to TRBJ2-3; 10 bases fit TRBD2. Germline-derived CDR1 and CDR2 are SGHTA and FQGNSA. CDR3 length: 11 amino acids. The CDR3 DNA reads as TGTGCCAGCAACCTACTAGCGGGGCAGTCTTTT. It specifies CASNLLAGQSF.

This chain connects TRBV19 to TRBJ2-5; TRBD2 matches 13 bases. CDR1 LNHDA and CDR2 SQIVND come from the germline V gene (reference sequence). Trimming at V came to 6 bases and at J to 0 bases, leaving 7 bases not matched to a gene. The CDR3 length is 17 residues. The CDR3 DNA reads as TGTGCCAGTAGGAAGACTAGCGGGGGGCCCTACCAAGAGACCCAGTACTTC. Translated: CASRKTSGGPYQETQYF.

The chain recombines TRBV28 with TRBJ2-5; D gene unclear. CDR1 MDHEN and CDR2 SYDVKM come from the germline V gene. This CDR3 comprises 14 residues. V was clipped by 1 base and J by 2 bases, with 8 bases between them. CDR3 DNA sequence: TGTGCCAGCAGTTTATTAGACGGGCAAGAGACCCAGTACTTC. Its translation is CASSLLDGQETQYF.

The CDR3 region is CASSPSGGGGYNSPLHF. The CDR3 coding sequence is TGTGCCAGCTCACCATCTGGAGGGGGCGGCTATAATTCACCCCTCCACTTT. The J gene is TRBJ1-6, the V gene TRBV18; 7 positions match TRBD1. Germline loops: CDR1 KGHSH, CDR2 LQKENI. V lost 2 bases and J lost 3; bases outside the gene matches: 7. The CDR3 sequence is 17 residues long.

The gene calls are TRBV5-1 and TRBJ2-3; 8 bases are a match to TRBD2. Trimming cost V 5 bases and J 4 bases; bases outside gene matches: 12. Germline CDR1 and CDR2: SGHRS and YFSETQ. The CDR3 covers 16 residues. This chain's CDR3 is CASRGLSGVSSDTQYF. For the CDR3, the DNA is TGCGCCAGCAGGGGTCTTAGCGGGGTGAGCTCAGATACGCAGTATTTT. Drawing the rest from reference TRBV5-1 and TRBJ2-3, the complete variable domain is KAGVTQTPRYLIKTRGQQVTLSCSPISGHRSVSWYQQTPGQGLQFLFEYFSETQRNKGNFPGRFSGRQFSNSRSEMNVSTLELGDSALYLCASRGLSGVSSDTQYFGPGTRLTVL.